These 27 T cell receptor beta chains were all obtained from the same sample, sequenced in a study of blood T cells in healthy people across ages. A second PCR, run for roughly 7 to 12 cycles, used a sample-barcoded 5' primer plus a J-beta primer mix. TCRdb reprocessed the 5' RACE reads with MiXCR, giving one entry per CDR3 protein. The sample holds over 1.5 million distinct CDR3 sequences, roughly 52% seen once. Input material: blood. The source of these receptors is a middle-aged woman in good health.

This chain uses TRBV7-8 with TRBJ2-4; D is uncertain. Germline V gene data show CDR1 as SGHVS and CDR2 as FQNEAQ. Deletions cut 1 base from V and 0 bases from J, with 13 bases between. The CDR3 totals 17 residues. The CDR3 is CASSLDPRSLAKNIQYF. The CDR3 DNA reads TGTGCCAGCAGCTTAGACCCCAGGTCCTTAGCCAAAAACATTCAGTACTTC.

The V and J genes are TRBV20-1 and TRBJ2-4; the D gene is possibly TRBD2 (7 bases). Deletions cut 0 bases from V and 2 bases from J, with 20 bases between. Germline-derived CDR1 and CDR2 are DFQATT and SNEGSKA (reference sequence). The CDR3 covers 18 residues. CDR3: CSARDPFSGGLSKNIQYF. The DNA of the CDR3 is TGCAGTGCTAGAGACCCCTTTTCGGGGGGCCTCTCCAAAAACATTCAGTACTTC.

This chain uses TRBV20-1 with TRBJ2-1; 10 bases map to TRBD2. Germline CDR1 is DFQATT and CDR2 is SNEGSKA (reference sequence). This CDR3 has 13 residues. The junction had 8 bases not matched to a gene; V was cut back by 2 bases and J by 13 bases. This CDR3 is CSARPLSGGGQFF. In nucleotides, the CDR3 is TGCAGTGCTAGACCCCTCAGCGGGGGGGGTCAGTTCTTC.

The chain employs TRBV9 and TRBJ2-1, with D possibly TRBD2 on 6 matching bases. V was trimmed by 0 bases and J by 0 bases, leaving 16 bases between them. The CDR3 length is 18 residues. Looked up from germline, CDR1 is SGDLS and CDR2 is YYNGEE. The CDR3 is CASSVGSAGPSSYNEQFF. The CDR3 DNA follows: TGTGCCAGCAGCGTAGGGTCGGCGGGACCAAGCTCCTACAATGAGCAGTTCTTC.

The CDR3 DNA sequence: TGTGCCAGCAGCGCCTTTCTAGCGGGGGGTAGCACAGATACGCAGTATTTT. Translating it yields CASSAFLAGGSTDTQYF. The chain joins TRBV9 to TRBJ2-3; 11 bases match TRBD2. J lost 0 bases, V lost 3 bases, and 6 bases had no gene match. Per germline, CDR1 SGDLS and CDR2 YYNGEE. The CDR3 has 17 residues.

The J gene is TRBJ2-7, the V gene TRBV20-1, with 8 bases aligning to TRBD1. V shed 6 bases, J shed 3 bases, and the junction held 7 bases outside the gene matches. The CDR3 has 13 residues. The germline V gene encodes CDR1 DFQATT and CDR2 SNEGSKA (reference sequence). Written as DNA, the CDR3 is TGCAGTGCCACACCGGGACAGGTCTACGAGCAGTACTTC. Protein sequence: CSATPGQVYEQYF.

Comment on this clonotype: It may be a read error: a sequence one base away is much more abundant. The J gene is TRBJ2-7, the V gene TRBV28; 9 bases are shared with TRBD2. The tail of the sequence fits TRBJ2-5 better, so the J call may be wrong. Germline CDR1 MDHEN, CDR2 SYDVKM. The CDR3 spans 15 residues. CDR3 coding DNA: TGTGCCAGCAGTTTAAGCGCTAGCGGGGAAGAGACCCAGTACTTC. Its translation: CASSLSASGEETQYF.

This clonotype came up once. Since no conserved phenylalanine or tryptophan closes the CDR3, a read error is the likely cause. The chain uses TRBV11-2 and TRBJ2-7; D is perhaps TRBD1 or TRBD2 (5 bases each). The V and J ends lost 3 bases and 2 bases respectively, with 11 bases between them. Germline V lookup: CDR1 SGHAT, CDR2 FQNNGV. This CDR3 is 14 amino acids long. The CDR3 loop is CASSLGVGAYEQYL. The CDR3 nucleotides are TGTGCCAGCAGCTTGGGGGTCGGGGCCTACGAGCAGTACTTA.

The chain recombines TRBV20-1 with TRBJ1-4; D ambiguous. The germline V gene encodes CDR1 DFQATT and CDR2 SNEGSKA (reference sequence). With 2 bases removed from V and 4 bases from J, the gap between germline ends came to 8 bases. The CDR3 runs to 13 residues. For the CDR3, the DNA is TGCAGTGCTAGAAGAGACCGTAATGAAAAACTGTTTTTT. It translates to CSARRDRNEKLFF.

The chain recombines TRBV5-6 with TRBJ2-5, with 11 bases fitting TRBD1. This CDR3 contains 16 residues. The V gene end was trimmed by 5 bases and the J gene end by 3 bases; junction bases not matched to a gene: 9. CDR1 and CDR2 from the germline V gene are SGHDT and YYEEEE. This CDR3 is CASSYGQGAREETQYF. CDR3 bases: TGTGCCAGCAGTTACGGACAGGGGGCTAGAGAAGAGACCCAGTACTTC.

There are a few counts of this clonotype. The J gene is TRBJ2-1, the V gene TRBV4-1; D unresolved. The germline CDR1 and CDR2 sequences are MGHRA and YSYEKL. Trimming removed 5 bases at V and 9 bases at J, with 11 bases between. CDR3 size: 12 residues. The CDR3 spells CASSESEVEQFF. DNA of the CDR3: TGCGCCAGCAGCGAGAGTGAAGTTGAGCAGTTCTTC.

CDR3 coding DNA: TGTGCCAGCAGTTTGCTAGCGGGGGGTTGGCAGTTCTTC. Protein product: CASSLLAGGWQFF. The chain carries TRBV12-3 or TRBV12-4 and TRBJ2-1; 11 bases line up with TRBD2. With V trimmed by 3 bases and J by 12 bases, 4 bases remained unmatched. The CDR3 consists of 13 residues.

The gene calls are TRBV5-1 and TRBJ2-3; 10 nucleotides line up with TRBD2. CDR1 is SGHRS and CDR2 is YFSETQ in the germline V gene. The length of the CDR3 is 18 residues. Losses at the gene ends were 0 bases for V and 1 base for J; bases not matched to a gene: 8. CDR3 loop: CASSLGQRGGLGTDTQYF. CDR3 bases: TGCGCCAGCAGCTTGGGACAGCGGGGGGGCCTCGGCACAGATACGCAGTATTTT.

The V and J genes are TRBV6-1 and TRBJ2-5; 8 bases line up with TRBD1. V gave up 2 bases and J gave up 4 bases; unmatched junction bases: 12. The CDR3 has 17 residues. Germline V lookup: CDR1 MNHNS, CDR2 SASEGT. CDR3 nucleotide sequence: TGTGCCAGCAGTGAACCCACAGGGGGAATTGTGTTAGAGACCCAGTACTTC. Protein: CASSEPTGGIVLETQYF.

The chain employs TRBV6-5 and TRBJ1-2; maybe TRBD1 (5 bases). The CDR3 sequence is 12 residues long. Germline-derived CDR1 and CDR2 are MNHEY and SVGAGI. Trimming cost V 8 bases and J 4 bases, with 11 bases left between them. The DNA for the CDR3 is TGTGCCAGCCTAGACAGATTCTATGGCTACACCTTC. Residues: CASLDRFYGYTF.

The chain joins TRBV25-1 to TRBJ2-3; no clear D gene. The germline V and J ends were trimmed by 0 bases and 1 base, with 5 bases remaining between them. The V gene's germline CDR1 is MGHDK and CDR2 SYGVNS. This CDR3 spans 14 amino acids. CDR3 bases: TGTGCCAGCAGTGAATATACGGGCACAGATACGCAGTATTTT. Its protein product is CASSEYTGTDTQYF.

This CDR3 reads CASSISTGGRYEQYF. The CDR3 DNA reads as TGCGCCAGCAGCATCTCCACAGGGGGCCGTTACGAGCAGTACTTC. The rearrangement joins TRBV5-1 to TRBJ2-7, with 9 bases aligning to TRBD1. V was clipped by 4 bases and J by 4 bases; unmatched bases: 9. The length of the CDR3 is 15 residues. CDR1 and CDR2 from the germline V gene are SGHRS and YFSETQ.

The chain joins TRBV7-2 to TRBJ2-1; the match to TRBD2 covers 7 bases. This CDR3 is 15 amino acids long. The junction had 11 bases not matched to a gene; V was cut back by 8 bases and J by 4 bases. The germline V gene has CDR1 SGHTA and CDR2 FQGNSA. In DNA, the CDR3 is TGTGCCAGCCATGCTGACGGGGGACTATACAATGAGCAGTTCTTC. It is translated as CASHADGGLYNEQFF.

Here the CDR3 DNA reads TGTGCCAGCAGCCAAGATCCCCCAGGGGAAGAAACTAATGAAAAACTGTTTTTT. Encoded protein: CASSQDPPGEETNEKLFF. J is TRBJ1-4 and V is TRBV4-2; D perhaps matches TRBD1 (6 bases). CDR1 LGHNA and CDR2 YNFKEQ come from the germline V gene. V lost 0 bases, J lost 1 base, and 15 bases lay in between. The CDR3 is made up of 18 amino acids.

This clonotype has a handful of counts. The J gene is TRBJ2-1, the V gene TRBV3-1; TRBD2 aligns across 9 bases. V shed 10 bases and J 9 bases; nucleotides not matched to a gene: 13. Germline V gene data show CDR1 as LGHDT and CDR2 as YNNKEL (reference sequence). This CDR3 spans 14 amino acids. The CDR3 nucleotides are TGTGCCATCCAGAGCGGGGGGCCTCGAAGTGAGCAGTTCTTC. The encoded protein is CAIQSGGPRSEQFF.

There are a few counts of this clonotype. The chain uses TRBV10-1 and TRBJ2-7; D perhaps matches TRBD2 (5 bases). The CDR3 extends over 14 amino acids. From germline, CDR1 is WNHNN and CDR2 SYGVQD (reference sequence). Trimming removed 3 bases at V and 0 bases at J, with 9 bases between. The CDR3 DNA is TGCGCCAGCAGTGAACCCGGGAACTCCTACGAGCAGTACTTC. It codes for CASSEPGNSYEQYF.

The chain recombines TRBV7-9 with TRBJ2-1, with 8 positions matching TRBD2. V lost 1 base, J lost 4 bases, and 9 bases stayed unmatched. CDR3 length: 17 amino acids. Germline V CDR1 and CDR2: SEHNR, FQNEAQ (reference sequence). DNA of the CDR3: TGTGCCAGCAGCTTAGTAGACCAGCGGGGGAGGTACAATGAGCAGTTCTTC. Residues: CASSLVDQRGRYNEQFF.

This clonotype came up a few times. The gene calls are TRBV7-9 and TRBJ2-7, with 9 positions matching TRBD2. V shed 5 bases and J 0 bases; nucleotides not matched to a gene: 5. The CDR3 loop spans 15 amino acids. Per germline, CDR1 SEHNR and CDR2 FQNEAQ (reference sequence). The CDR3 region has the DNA TGTGCCAGCAGCGACCTTAGCGGGGGCTCCTACGAGCAGTACTTC. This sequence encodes CASSDLSGGSYEQYF.

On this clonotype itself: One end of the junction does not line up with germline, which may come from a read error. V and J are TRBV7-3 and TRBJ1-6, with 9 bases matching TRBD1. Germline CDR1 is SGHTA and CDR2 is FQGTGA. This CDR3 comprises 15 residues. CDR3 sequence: CASSMTGGYNSPLHF. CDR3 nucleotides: TGCGCCAGCAGCATGACAGGGGGCTATAATTCACCCCTCCACTTT.

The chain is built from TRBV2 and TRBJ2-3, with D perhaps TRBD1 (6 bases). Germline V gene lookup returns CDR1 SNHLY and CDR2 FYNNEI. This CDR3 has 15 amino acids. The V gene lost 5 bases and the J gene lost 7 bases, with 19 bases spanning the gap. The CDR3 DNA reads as TGTGCCAGCAGTCCTAATGGACAGCTTTCACATACGCAGTATTTT. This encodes CASSPNGQLSHTQYF.

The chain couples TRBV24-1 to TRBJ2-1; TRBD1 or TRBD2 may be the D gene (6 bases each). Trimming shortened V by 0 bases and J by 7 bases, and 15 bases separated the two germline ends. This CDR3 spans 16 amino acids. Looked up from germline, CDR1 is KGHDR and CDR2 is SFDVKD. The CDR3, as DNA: TGTGCCACCAGTGATTTGCGTGGGGGGCCCCTAAATGAGCAGTTCTTC. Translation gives CATSDLRGGPLNEQFF.

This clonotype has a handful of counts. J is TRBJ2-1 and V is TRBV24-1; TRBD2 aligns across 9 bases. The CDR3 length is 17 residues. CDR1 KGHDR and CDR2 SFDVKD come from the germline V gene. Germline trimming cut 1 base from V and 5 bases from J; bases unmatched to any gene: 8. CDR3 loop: CATSDFARTSAHNEQFF. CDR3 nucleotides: TGTGCCACCAGTGATTTCGCCCGGACTAGCGCCCACAATGAGCAGTTCTTC.